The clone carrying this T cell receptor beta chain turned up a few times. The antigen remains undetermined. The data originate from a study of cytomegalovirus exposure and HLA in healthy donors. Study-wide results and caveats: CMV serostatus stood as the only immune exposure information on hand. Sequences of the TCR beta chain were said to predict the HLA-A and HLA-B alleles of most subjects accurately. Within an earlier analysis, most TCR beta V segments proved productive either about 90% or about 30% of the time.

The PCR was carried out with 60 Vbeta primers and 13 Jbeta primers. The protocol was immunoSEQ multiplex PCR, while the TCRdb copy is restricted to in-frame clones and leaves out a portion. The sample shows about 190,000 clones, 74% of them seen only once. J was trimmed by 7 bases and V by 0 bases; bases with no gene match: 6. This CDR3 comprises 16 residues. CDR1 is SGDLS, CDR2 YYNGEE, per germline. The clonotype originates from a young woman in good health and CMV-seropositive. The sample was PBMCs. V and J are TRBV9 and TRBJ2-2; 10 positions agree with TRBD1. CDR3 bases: TGTGCCAGCAGCGTAGGAGGACAGGGGGGTTTCGGGGAGCTGTTTTTT. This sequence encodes CASSVGGQGGFGELFF.